The rows below give T cell receptor beta chains drawn from one sample of a study of graft-versus-host responses after intestinal transplantation. Produced via immunoSEQ multiplex PCR; TCRdb's table is partial and in-frame only. The data contain about 27,000 clones, just under 95% of them seen just once; the ten biggest clones take up 0.7% to 1%. The source material was PBMCs, sampled more than 29 days after intestinal transplant. The receptors derive from a human patient who received an intestinal transplant, so some T cells may come from the graft donor. Both conserved end residues are part of each CDR3. The D gene is left open where the match is weak. The listing skips clone size in some rows; elsewhere it reads once, few, many or a size class.

J,V,size,D,CDR3,DNA
TRBJ1-1,TRBV7-9,.,.,CASSPTPGTEAFF,TGTGCCAGCAGCCCAACCCCCGGGACGGAAGCTTTCTTT
TRBJ1-1,TRBV27,.,.,CASSFSQFKEAFF,TGTGCCAGCAGTTTCTCACAGTTCAAGGAAGCTTTCTTT
TRBJ1-1,TRBV30,.,TRBD1,CAWGGQIFTEAFF,TGTGCCTGGGGGGGACAGATCTTCACTGAAGCTTTCTTT
TRBJ2-3,TRBV9,.,.,CASSAEGLVTDTQYF,TGTGCCAGCAGCGCCGAGGGACTCGTCACAGATACGCAGTATTTT
TRBJ2-5,TRBV30,.,.,CAWSPPGGRETQYF,TGTGCCTGGAGCCCCCCAGGGGGGCGGGAGACCCAGTACTTC
TRBJ2-3,TRBV30,once,TRBD2,CAWSVQLAGVTDTQYF,TGTGCCTGGAGTGTACAACTAGCGGGAGTCACAGATACGCAGTATTTT
TRBJ2-1,TRBV7-9,.,TRBD2,CASSHLERGGPSGEQFF,TGTGCCAGCAGCCACCTAGAACGGGGAGGGCCCTCTGGGGAGCAGTTCTTC
TRBJ1-1,TRBV2,.,.,CASRAQWTKYEAFF,TGTGCCAGCAGGGCCCAGTGGACCAAATATGAAGCTTTCTTT
TRBJ2-7,TRBV27,.,.,CASSSPGYEQYF,TGTGCCAGCAGTTCCCCGGGTTACGAGCAGTACTTC
TRBJ2-1,TRBV4-1,once,.,CASSQVDPSSYNEQFF,TGCGCCAGCAGCCAAGTTGACCCGAGCTCCTACAATGAGCAGTTCTTC
TRBJ2-1,TRBV6-1,.,.,CAGGTSYNEQFF,TGTGCCGGCGGGACTTCCTACAATGAGCAGTTCTTC
TRBJ1-4,TRBV6-5,.,.,CASSYGARNEKLFF,TGTGCCAGCAGTTACGGGGCCAGAAATGAAAAACTGTTTTTT
TRBJ2-2,TRBV11-1,once,TRBD1,CASSNYGQGQAGELFF,TGTGCCAGCAGCAACTACGGACAGGGCCAAGCCGGGGAGCTGTTTTTT
TRBJ2-7,TRBV10-1,.,.,CASSNDYEQYF,TGCGCCAGCAGTAACGACTACGAGCAGTACTTC
TRBJ2-1,TRBV5-1,.,TRBD2,CASSLGLAGGYNEQFF,TGCGCCAGCAGCTTGGGACTAGCGGGAGGGTACAATGAGCAGTTCTTC
TRBJ2-7,TRBV10-2,few,TRBD1,CASSRDRNEQYF,TGCGCCAGCAGTAGGGACAGGAACGAGCAGTACTTC
TRBJ2-5,TRBV5-6,.,TRBD1,CASSWTGGETQYF,TGTGCCAGCAGCTGGACAGGGGGAGAGACCCAGTACTTC